Listed here are 29 T cell receptor beta chains from one sample, sequenced in a study of vaccination and CD4 T cells after COVID-19. Sequencing of DNA taken from cultured CD4+ T cells relied on the Oncomine TCR Beta short-read assay. Using its own MiXCR run on the PCR reads, TCRdb lists one record per CDR3 protein. The sample lists about 17,000 distinct CDR3 sequences, about 50% occurring once. Time point here: late sampling 161 to 241 days after vaccination in three convalescent patients. The treatment: roughly nine-day PBMC culture with coronavirus spike peptide pools or control peptides (ViraFEST assay). Antigen specificity for these receptors is unknown. The sequenced sample was CD4+ T cells from blood, cultured in vitro, obtained about 7 months after SARS-CoV-2 vaccination. All receptors derive from a human donor who had recovered from COVID-19.

This clonotype was seen only a few times. The chain links TRBV6-2 or TRBV6-3 to TRBJ1-5, with 9 bases fitting TRBD1. CDR1 is MNHEY, CDR2 SVGEGT, per germline. Losses at the gene ends were 4 bases for V and 0 bases for J; bases not matched to a gene: 4. This CDR3 is 16 amino acids long. This CDR3 reads CASSFGTGISNQPQHF. The CDR3 bases are TGTGCCAGCAGTTTTGGGACAGGGATTAGCAATCAGCCCCAGCATTTT.

This clonotype occurred a few times. V and J are TRBV5-1 and TRBJ1-5; possible D gene TRBD1, 5 bases. The V end was cut by 0 bases, the J end by 5 bases, with 15 bases between. Germline values: CDR1 SGHRS, CDR2 YFSETQ. The CDR3 has 16 amino acids. CDR3 nucleotide sequence: TGCGCCAGCAGCTTGGTTCCGGGGCTAGTGGATCAGCCCCAGCATTTT. It encodes CASSLVPGLVDQPQHF.

The chain links TRBV7-9 to TRBJ1-1; D is undetermined. The length of the CDR3 is 12 residues. From germline, CDR1 is SEHNR and CDR2 FQNEAQ (reference sequence). Trimming took off 0 bases at V and 4 bases at J, with 3 bases between the two ends. CDR3 in DNA: TGTGCCAGCAGCTTAGCTGGCACTGAAGCTTTCTTT. Translation gives CASSLAGTEAFF.

Points on this clonotype: Because the CDR3's place on the DNA is in doubt, the DNA is left out and the CDR3 is given as listed by TCRdb. The CDR3 loop reads CASSQNRRGGQYFGPGNQPQHF. The chain is built from TRBV7-2 and TRBJ1-5. The CDR3 is made up of 22 amino acids, end residues included. Germline V gene lookup returns CDR1 SGHTA and CDR2 FQGNSA.

V gene TRBV11-2 combines with J gene TRBJ2-5; the D is unclear. The length of the CDR3 is 12 residues. Trimming shortened V by 3 bases and J by 4 bases, and 6 bases separated the two germline ends. From germline, CDR1 is SGHAT and CDR2 FQNNGV. CDR3 DNA sequence: TGTGCCAGCAGCTTCACCAGAGAGACCCAGTACTTC. It translates to CASSFTRETQYF.

This chain uses TRBV6-1 with TRBJ2-5; the D gene is possibly TRBD2 (7 bases). Germline V gene lookup returns CDR1 MNHNS and CDR2 SASEGT. The ends were cut back, 2 bases at V and 2 bases at J, with 15 bases in the middle. The CDR3 has 16 residues. CDR3: CASSEWGGARQETQYF. The CDR3, as DNA: TGTGCCAGCAGTGAATGGGGGGGGGCCCGGCAAGAGACCCAGTACTTC.

This clonotype has more than one count but fewer than ten. The V gene is TRBV6-5, the J gene TRBJ2-5, with D uncertain. The CDR3 runs to 12 residues. Between the trimmed V and J ends, which lost 2 bases and 5 bases, there was a span of 6 bases. Germline V gene data show CDR1 as MNHEY and CDR2 as SVGAGI. CDR3 protein: CASSYGQETQYF. The CDR3, as DNA: TGTGCCAGCAGTTACGGTCAGGAGACCCAGTACTTC.

This chain connects TRBV7-8 to TRBJ1-2, with a tentative D call TRBD1 (5 bases). The CDR3 is made up of 14 amino acids. V was cut by 1 base and J by 7 bases, with 13 bases left in between. Germline V gene sequence: CDR1 SGHVS, CDR2 FQNEAQ. DNA of the CDR3: TGTGCCAGCAGCTTAGTATCAGGGCAGGGTGGCTACACCTTC. As protein: CASSLVSGQGGYTF.

The chain joins TRBV20-1 to TRBJ2-3; tentative D call: TRBD1 (6 bases). The CDR3 runs 16 residues. V was clipped by 4 bases and J by 2 bases, with 19 bases between them. The V gene's germline CDR1 is DFQATT and CDR2 SNEGSKA (reference sequence). In nucleotides, the CDR3 is TGCAGTGCTATGAGGAGGTATGGGGGCCCCACAGATACGCAGTATTTT. It specifies CSAMRRYGGPTDTQYF.

The CDR3 reads CASSFLGVSPLHF. The DNA of the CDR3 is TGTGCCAGCAGCTTTTTGGGGGTTTCACCCCTCCACTTT. The genes are TRBV7-2 and TRBJ1-6; D possibly corresponds to TRBD1 (5 bases). CDR3 length equals 13 residues. In germline, CDR1 is SGHTA, CDR2 FQGNSA. The V and J ends lost 3 bases and 9 bases respectively, with 9 bases between them.

A single count supports this clonotype. The chain is built from TRBV24-1 and TRBJ2-5, with TRBD2 matching 12 bases. Germline V gene data show CDR1 as KGHDR and CDR2 as SFDVKD. CDR3 length: 12 amino acids. With V trimmed by 9 bases and J by 5 bases, 0 bases remained unmatched. Here the CDR3 DNA reads TGTGCCACCGGGACTAGCGGGGAGACCCAGTACTTC. Its protein product is CATGTSGETQYF.

CDR3 region: CASRTRTSGSNGAQYF. CDR3 DNA sequence: TGTGCCAGCAGGACCAGGACTAGCGGGAGCAATGGTGCGCAGTATTTT. The chain has TRBV6-2 or TRBV6-3 and TRBJ2-3, with 13 positions matching TRBD2. The CDR3 extends over 16 amino acids. Trimming at V came to 6 bases and at J to 10 bases, leaving 13 bases not matched to a gene. Germline V gene lookup returns CDR1 MNHEY and CDR2 SVGEGT.

The rearrangement joins TRBV21-1 to TRBJ1-5. TRBV21-1 is a pseudogene segment. This CDR3 has 14 residues. The CDR3 loop is CASSKCGNNQPQHF. For the CDR3, the DNA is TGTGCCAGCAGCAAATGTGGGAACAATCAGCCCCAGCATTTT.

This clonotype has a handful of counts. The chain employs TRBV7-3 and TRBJ2-3; no firm D call. Trimming shortened V by 2 bases and J by 1 base, and 4 bases separated the two germline ends. The CDR3 is 13 amino acids. Germline loops: CDR1 SGHTA, CDR2 FQGTGA. CDR3: CASSLVGTDTQYF. CDR3 bases: TGTGCCAGCAGCTTAGTCGGCACAGATACGCAGTATTTT.

A few counts support this clonotype. The chain joins TRBV7-2 to TRBJ2-5; D unresolved. Per germline, CDR1 SGHTA and CDR2 FQGNSA. The CDR3 sequence is 16 residues long. Trimming pared 1 base from V and 1 base from J, leaving 13 bases between. The CDR3 coding sequence is TGTGCCAGCAGCTTAGGATCGCGATCAGGCCAAGAGACCCAGTACTTC. It codes for CASSLGSRSGQETQYF.

The chain couples TRBV7-3 to TRBJ2-7; the D gene is possibly TRBD1 (5 bases). The CDR3 contains 13 residues. The V gene's germline CDR1 is SGHTA and CDR2 FQGTGA. Deletions cut 2 bases from V and 6 bases from J, with 11 bases between. Written as DNA, the CDR3 is TGTGCCAGCAGCTTATCCCAGGGCCGCGAGCAGTACTTC. Protein product: CASSLSQGREQYF. Full variable domain (missing parts from reference TRBV7-3 and TRBJ2-7): GAGVSQTPSNKVTEKGKYVELRCDPISGHTALYWYRQSLGQGPEFLIYFQGTGAADDSGLPNDRFFAVRPEGSVSTLKIQRTERGDSAVYLCASSLSQGREQYFGPGTRLTVT.

This rearrangement joins TRBV7-8 to TRBJ1-5; TRBD1 is a possible D gene (6 bases). Trimming shortened V by 3 bases and J by 4 bases, and 10 bases separated the two germline ends. The CDR3 totals 14 residues. Germline V gives CDR1 SGHVS, CDR2 FQNEAQ. CDR3 protein: CASSFRGLNQPQHF. In DNA form, the CDR3 reads TGTGCCAGCAGCTTCAGGGGTCTTAATCAGCCCCAGCATTTT.

The count of this clonotype is one. The chain has TRBV15 and TRBJ2-2, with 12 bases identical to TRBD2. The CDR3 loop spans 16 amino acids. V was clipped by 0 bases and J by 8 bases; unmatched bases: 4. Germline V gene data show CDR1 as LNHNV and CDR2 as YYDKDF (reference sequence). This CDR3 reads CATSRELAGGFGELFF. The CDR3 nucleotides are TGTGCCACCAGCAGAGAACTAGCGGGAGGATTTGGGGAGCTGTTTTTT.

This clonotype counts as medium-sized. V is TRBV7-6 and J is TRBJ1-6, with D possibly TRBD1 on 5 matching bases. The V end lost 3 bases, the J end lost 3 bases, and 9 bases lay between the germline ends. In germline, CDR1 is SGHVS, CDR2 FNYEAQ. CDR3 size: 15 residues. The CDR3 DNA sequence: TGTGCCAGCAGCTTGGGGGGACTCTATAATTCACCCCTCCACTTT. Protein product: CASSLGGLYNSPLHF.

The rearrangement uses TRBV7-2 and TRBJ1-6, with a tentative D call TRBD1 (5 bases). V lost 5 bases, J lost 7 bases, and 15 bases lay in between. CDR1 SGHTA and CDR2 FQGNSA come from the germline V gene. The CDR3 is 15 amino acids. CDR3 sequence (DNA): TGTGCCAGCAGCCCGACCCGTGGGGGAAATTCACCCCTCCACTTT. Protein sequence: CASSPTRGGNSPLHF.

The chain couples TRBV15 to TRBJ1-4, with 8 bases aligning to TRBD1. CDR1 is LNHNV, CDR2 YYDKDF, per germline (reference sequence). The CDR3 has 15 residues. V lost 0 bases to trimming and J lost 6 bases; unmatched junction nucleotides: 3. CDR3 DNA sequence: TGTGCCACCAGCAGAGATCCGGACAGGGATGAAAAACTGTTTTTT. This sequence encodes CATSRDPDRDEKLFF.

This clonotype was seen a handful of times. The CDR3 protein is CASSTLGAQYF. The CDR3 DNA reads TGTGCCAGTAGTACCCTTGGTGCGCAGTATTTT. This rearrangement joins TRBV19 to TRBJ2-3; D not certain. This CDR3 comprises 11 residues. V lost 4 bases, J lost 10 bases, and 9 bases lay in between. CDR1 is LNHDA, CDR2 SQIVND, per germline (reference sequence).

The gene calls are TRBV24-1 and TRBJ1-5, with 8 bases lining up with TRBD1. Per the germline V gene, CDR1 is KGHDR and CDR2 is SFDVKD. There are 17 residues in the CDR3. The J segment lost 1 base and the V segment lost 2 bases, leaving 6 bases of the junction unmatched. CDR3 loop: CATSDSWTGLSNQPQHF. The CDR3 nucleotides read TGTGCCACCAGTGATTCGTGGACAGGGCTAAGCAATCAGCCCCAGCATTTT.

The genes are TRBV7-2 and TRBJ1-2; TRBD1 aligns across 8 bases. The ends lost 5 bases at V and 7 bases at J; junction bases unmatched: 9. The germline gives CDR1 SGHTA, CDR2 FQGNSA. The CDR3 has 14 residues. CDR3 loop: CASSPGQGLGGYTF. The DNA of the CDR3 is TGTGCCAGCAGCCCCGGACAGGGACTCGGTGGCTACACCTTC.

This clonotype turned up a few times. The chain carries TRBV6-2 or TRBV6-3 and TRBJ2-2; 8 nucleotides line up with TRBD2. With 5 bases clipped from V and 4 bases from J, the junction kept 9 bases outside the gene matches. In germline, CDR1 is MNHEY, CDR2 SVGEGT. The CDR3 length is 16 residues. The CDR3 DNA reads as TGTGCCAGCAGTGAACGACTAGCGACCAGCACCGGGGAGCTGTTTTTT. Translation: CASSERLATSTGELFF.

The chain links TRBV5-4 to TRBJ2-5; no clear D gene. CDR3 length equals 11 residues. Germline CDR1 is SGHNT and CDR2 is YYREEE (reference sequence). V shed 2 bases and J shed 5 bases, with 4 bases lying between them. The CDR3 coding sequence is TGTGCCAGCAGCTTCCGGGAGACCCAGTACTTC. Protein: CASSFRETQYF.

The chain links TRBV19 to TRBJ1-2, with a tentative D call TRBD1 (5 bases). This CDR3 is built from 13 residues. V shed 3 bases and J shed 6 bases, with 11 bases lying between them. CDR1 is LNHDA, CDR2 SQIVND, per germline (reference sequence). As DNA, the CDR3 is TGTGCCAGTAGTATGGGCCAGGGCGATGGCTACACCTTC. Its translation is CASSMGQGDGYTF.

This rearrangement joins TRBV7-2 to TRBJ1-4; the D is unclear. The CDR3 spans 13 residues. The germline CDR1 and CDR2 sequences are SGHTA and FQGNSA. V lost 2 bases to trimming and J lost 8 bases, with 9 bases between them. In DNA form, the CDR3 reads TGTGCCAGCAGCTTAAACGTGTACGAAAAACTGTTTTTT. Encoded protein: CASSLNVYEKLFF.

This clonotype was seen a few times. The chain has TRBV7-2 and TRBJ2-1; 10 nucleotides align to TRBD2. V gave up 1 base and J gave up 4 bases; unmatched junction bases: 1. The V gene's germline CDR1 is SGHTA and CDR2 FQGNSA. The CDR3 consists of 15 residues. CDR3 DNA sequence: TGTGCCAGCAGCTTAGATAGCGGGGGGTACAATGAGCAGTTCTTC. This gives the protein CASSLDSGGYNEQFF.